Many counts were recorded for the clone carrying this T cell receptor beta chain. Time point noted: patch test 2, 6 weeks after DPC sensitization. Treatment noted: therapeutic diphenylcyclopropenone sensitization with weekly scalp DPC. Germline V gives CDR1 SGHRS, CDR2 YFSETQ. The CDR3 has 14 amino acids. The junction had 4 bases not matched to a gene; V was cut back by 4 bases and J by 1 base. Each CDR3 protein is one row after TCRdb ran MiXCR on the RACE reads. The sample holds a few hundred thousand distinct CDR3 sequences; about 6% are singletons and the top ten take around 6.1%. The data originate from a study of human T cells and chemical hapten exposure.

This TCR derives from a woman under 30 with alopecia areata. Some clones in this sample may be carry-over from other donors' samples. The chain carries TRBV5-1 and TRBJ1-1, with 7 bases aligning to TRBD1. The sample consisted of whole blood, taken in connection with sensitization to the hapten diphenylcyclopropenone (DPC). The DNA of the CDR3 is TGCGCCAGCAGCGCAGGGGGTACGAACACTGAAGCTTTCTTT. This translates into CASSAGGTNTEAFF.